The 9 T cell receptor beta chains in this list originate from one sample, sequenced in a study of blood T cell repertoires in COVID-19 (dated by TCRdb to about 2020). The library was built by means of the immunoSEQ multiplex PCR assay. TCRdb carries this immuneACCESS record with in-frame sequences only. Its versions omit some clonotypes, under half of them owing to an unresolved V gene in the studies checked, with the rest unexplained. The sample has some 340,000 clones on record, around four fifths of them singletons. Around 3% of the sample is in the top ten clones. What was sequenced was peripheral blood. These receptors were collected from a man younger than 45 with active or convalescent COVID-19.

The chain has TRBV28 and TRBJ1-3; TRBD1 agrees at 8 bases. The V gene end was trimmed by 11 bases and the J gene end by 0 bases; junction bases not matched to a gene: 24. Germline values: CDR1 MDHEN, CDR2 SYDVKM. This CDR3 is 20 amino acids long. The CDR3 is CAGAPGQGPFNPSSGNTIYF. In DNA form, the CDR3 reads TGTGCCGGCGCACCTGGACAGGGCCCGTTTAATCCTTCCTCTGGAAACACCATATATTTT.

The rearrangement uses TRBV25-1 and TRBJ2-7, with D uncertain. The CDR3 loop spans 15 amino acids. V lost 3 bases and J 5 bases, leaving 17 bases between the germline ends. Germline values: CDR1 MGHDK, CDR2 SYGVNS. The CDR3 spells CASSEYGEATNEQYF. CDR3 bases: TGTGCCAGCAGTGAGTACGGAGAGGCGACCAACGAGCAGTACTTC.

The chain recombines TRBV12-3 or TRBV12-4 with TRBJ1-2; tentative D call: TRBD1 (5 bases). V lost 5 bases and J 8 bases, leaving 15 bases between the germline ends. This CDR3 comprises 13 residues. The DNA of the CDR3 is TGTGCCAGCAGTCTCAGGGCGAGCCACGGCTACACCTTC. It yields the protein CASSLRASHGYTF.

The genes are TRBV24-1 and TRBJ2-3; 7 nucleotides align to TRBD1. The CDR3 is made up of 12 amino acids. Germline values: CDR1 KGHDR, CDR2 SFDVKD. The V gene end was trimmed by 9 bases and the J gene end by 4 bases; junction bases not matched to a gene: 3. The CDR3 DNA reads as TGTGCCACCGGGACAGCCGCAGATACGCAGTATTTT. This sequence encodes CATGTAADTQYF.

This CDR3 is CASSSGTAFAYEQYF. The CDR3 bases are TGTGCCAGCAGCTCGGGGACAGCTTTTGCCTACGAGCAGTACTTC. The J gene is TRBJ2-7, the V gene TRBV7-2; TRBD1 matches at 7 bases. Germline V CDR1 and CDR2: SGHTA, FQGNSA. This CDR3 is 15 amino acids long. With V trimmed by 4 bases and J by 2 bases, 8 bases remained unmatched.

The chain has TRBV30 and TRBJ2-2, with TRBD2 matching over 8 bases. V lost 1 base to trimming and J lost 6 bases; unmatched junction nucleotides: 7. Germline V gene data show CDR1 as GTSNPN and CDR2 as SVGIG (reference sequence). The CDR3 sequence is 15 residues long. The CDR3 DNA follows: TGTGCCTGGAGTGAGATAGCGGGATGGGCCGGGGAGCTGTTTTTT. Amino acid sequence: CAWSEIAGWAGELFF.

The rearrangement uses TRBV9 and TRBJ1-1; D possibly corresponds to TRBD1 (6 bases). V gave up 4 bases and J gave up 3 bases, with 13 bases separating them. Germline V CDR1 and CDR2: SGDLS, YYNGEE. The CDR3 is 14 residues long. The CDR3 DNA reads as TGTGCCAGCAGCAGACAGGTGGGTCACACTGAAGCTTTCTTT. This gives the protein CASSRQVGHTEAFF.

This clone was found once. This rearrangement joins TRBV6-5 to TRBJ2-5; 8 nucleotides match TRBD1. Germline CDR1 is MNHEY and CDR2 is SVGAGI. There are 15 residues in the CDR3. Trimming cost V 6 bases and J 4 bases; bases outside gene matches: 10. The CDR3 nucleotides read TGTGCCAGCAGCCCGGGACAGGCTCTCTTAGAGACCCAGTACTTC. It specifies CASSPGQALLETQYF.

For the CDR3, the DNA is TGTGCCTGGAGGGGTGGCGGAGGGACGATAAGAACTGAAGCTTTCTTT. It translates to CAWRGGGGTIRTEAFF. This sequence joins TRBV30 and TRBJ1-1; possibly TRBD1 for D (5 bases). With 3 bases removed from V and 5 bases from J, the gap between germline ends came to 22 bases. There are 16 residues in the CDR3. Germline CDR1 is GTSNPN and CDR2 is SVGIG (reference sequence).